A selection of T cell receptor beta chains follows, all from one sample in a study of regulatory T cells in long-lasting Graves disease. One entry per CDR3 protein results from TCRdb running MiXCR on the multiplex PCR reads. This table holds 300,000 to 500,000 distinct CDR3 sequences, around 21% found once. Sequences were derived from peripheral blood mononuclear cells (PBMCs), sampled when the disease was refractory, from a patient treated with antithyroid drugs. All receptors come from a female donor with Graves disease. Both conserved end residues are part of each CDR3. D genes are given only for firm matches. Size values are once, few and many counts, or a class for expanded clones, and some rows have none.

size	V	D	J	DNA	CDR3
many	TRBV7-2	TRBD1	TRBJ2-7	TGTGCCAGCAGCCCCGGGACAGAAATATTGGACGAGCAGTACTTC	CASSPGTEILDEQYF
many	TRBV7-2	-	TRBJ2-7	TGTGCCAGCAGGAATAGCGGTCCCTCAGAGCAGTACTTC	CASRNSGPSEQYF
few	TRBV27	TRBD2	TRBJ2-5	TGTGCCAGCAGTTCCCGCGGGACTAGCGGGAGGGCCAACAAGACCCAGTACTTC	CASSSRGTSGRANKTQYF
many	TRBV7-9	-	TRBJ2-5	TGTGCCAGCAGCTTACTTGCGAGGGAGACCCAGTACTTC	CASSLLARETQYF
few	TRBV6-1	TRBD1	TRBJ1-3	TGTGCCAGCAGTCGGGACAGAGGTACTGGAAACACCATATATTTT	CASSRDRGTGNTIYF
few	TRBV7-6	-	TRBJ1-6	TGTGCCAGCAGCTCCACTACTAGCTCCTATAATTCACCCCTCCACTTT	CASSSTTSSYNSPLHF
-	TRBV4-3	-	TRBJ2-7	TGCGCCAGCAGCCAAGCCGGCACCCCCTACGAGCAGTACTTC	CASSQAGTPYEQYF
-	TRBV29-1	-	TRBJ2-7	TGCAGCGGGAGGGACCGGAGCTCTCCCGAGCAGTACTTC	CSGRDRSSPEQYF
-	TRBV7-9	TRBD1	TRBJ2-1	TGTGCCAGCAGCTTATCGGACAGGTGGGACAATGAGCAGTTCTTC	CASSLSDRWDNEQFF
many	TRBV28	-	TRBJ1-1	TGTGCCAGCAACCCTGCCCAGAACACTGAAGCTTTCTTT	CASNPAQNTEAFF
many	TRBV12-3/TRBV12-4	TRBD2	TRBJ2-2	TGTGCCAGCCGTGAGGGACTAGCGGGCACCGGGGAGCTGTTTTTT	CASREGLAGTGELFF
many	TRBV7-8	-	TRBJ1-1	TGTGCCAGCAGCTTAGAGGCAGGGCCAGGCACTGAAGCTTTCTTT	CASSLEAGPGTEAFF
many	TRBV11-2	TRBD1	TRBJ1-2	TGTGCCAGCAGCTTATCAGGGGGCGACTATGGCTACACCTTC	CASSLSGGDYGYTF
few	TRBV20-1	TRBD2	TRBJ2-1	TGCAGTGCTAGAGATCTTCAGTGGGCGGGAGAAGTAAATGAGCAGTTCTTC	CSARDLQWAGEVNEQFF
-	TRBV7-9	-	TRBJ2-2	TGTGCCAGCAGCCCAAGTACAGGGATGGGCACCGGGGAGCTGTTTTTT	CASSPSTGMGTGELFF
many	TRBV2	TRBD2	TRBJ2-1	TGTGCCAGCAAATCGGGGACTAGCGGCTCCTACAATGAGCAGTTCTTC	CASKSGTSGSYNEQFF
few	TRBV12-3/TRBV12-4	TRBD2	TRBJ2-2	TGTGCCAGCAAGCAACTAGCGGGAGGGTTCGGGGAGCTGTTTTTT	CASKQLAGGFGELFF
many	TRBV20-1	TRBD1	TRBJ2-2	TGCAGTGCCCAGGGACAGCGGAACACCGGGGAGCTGTTTTTT	CSAQGQRNTGELFF
-	TRBV20-1	-	TRBJ2-5	TGCAGTGCTATTGGACAGAAAGAGACCCAGTACTTC	CSAIGQKETQYF
-	TRBV30	-	TRBJ1-1	TGTGCCTGGAGTGATCAGGGGCGTTACACTGAAGCTTTCTTT	CAWSDQGRYTEAFF
-	TRBV3-1	-	TRBJ1-2	TGTGCCAGCAGCCAAGTGGGGGGGAACTACTATGGCTACACCTTC	CASSQVGGNYYGYTF
-	TRBV11-2	-	TRBJ2-1	TGTGCCAGCAGCTTAGAGCCCTACAATGAGCAGTTCTTC	CASSLEPYNEQFF
many	TRBV7-9	-	TRBJ1-2	TGTGCCAGCAGCTTAGATGGCGGCTACACCTTC	CASSLDGGYTF
many	TRBV2	-	TRBJ1-1	TGTGCCAGCTCACGGGACTTGAACACTGAAGCTTTCTTT	CASSRDLNTEAFF
-	TRBV20-1	-	TRBJ2-5	TGCAGTGCTACCCCTCCCCAAGAGACCCAGTACTTC	CSATPPQETQYF
-	TRBV27	-	TRBJ2-2	TGTGCCAGCAGTTTTTTATCTGGGGTCCCCGGGGAGCTGTTTTTT	CASSFLSGVPGELFF
-	TRBV19	TRBD2	TRBJ2-7	TGTGCCAGTAGCCTTAGGGCTAGCGGGAGACGGTCCTACGAGCAGTACTTC	CASSLRASGRRSYEQYF
many	TRBV7-7	-	TRBJ2-5	TGTGCTAGCAGCTTAGAGACAGCTTCGTCGGCCCAGTACTTC	CASSLETASSAQYF
-	TRBV4-2	TRBD2	TRBJ2-5	TGTGCCACCAGCGGGAGTCTGGGAGAGACCCAGTACTTC	CATSGSLGETQYF
once	TRBV29-1	TRBD1	TRBJ2-2	TGCAGCGTTGACAGGGGGCGAACCGGGGAGCTGTTTTTT	CSVDRGRTGELFF
once	TRBV28	-	TRBJ2-1	TGTGCCAGCAGCCGTCCCACGGGCCTCAATGAGCAGTTCTTC	CASSRPTGLNEQFF
many	TRBV2	TRBD1	TRBJ1-1	TGTGCCAGCTGGGTGGGGACAGAGGAAGCTTTCTTT	CASWVGTEEAFF
many	TRBV7-2	TRBD2	TRBJ2-7	TGTGCCAGCAGCTTGGGACTAGCGGAGTACGAGCAGTACTTC	CASSLGLAEYEQYF
-	TRBV18	TRBD1	TRBJ1-2	TGTGCCAGCTCAACAGACAGGGAGTATGGCTACACCTTC	CASSTDREYGYTF
few	TRBV19	TRBD1	TRBJ1-4	TGTGCCAGTAGTACCCGGGACAGCCCCCAGGAGGGTAATGAAAAACTGTTTTTT	CASSTRDSPQEGNEKLFF
many	TRBV20-1	TRBD2	TRBJ2-3	TGCAGTGCTAGAGATTTGCTAGCGGGAGACGAGACAGATACGCAGTATTTT	CSARDLLAGDETDTQYF
many	TRBV28	-	TRBJ1-6	TGTGCCAGCAGTTTCGACGGGAGGACAGACTTTAGCTATAATTCACCCCTCCACTTT	CASSFDGRTDFSYNSPLHF
few	TRBV19	TRBD1	TRBJ1-1	TGTGCCAGTAGCTCCGGGACAGGGCTGACTGAAGCTTTCTTT	CASSSGTGLTEAFF
few	TRBV25-1	-	TRBJ1-6	TGTGCCAGCAGTGAGGACAGAATAGCCTATAATTCACCCCTCCACTTT	CASSEDRIAYNSPLHF
-	TRBV12-3/TRBV12-4	-	TRBJ1-4	TGTGCCAGCAGTTTAAAGGAAAAACTGTTTTTT	CASSLKEKLFF
many	TRBV28	TRBD1	TRBJ1-6	TGTGCCAGCAGTTTACCCAAGACAGGGGAGTCCTATAATTCACCCCTCCACTTT	CASSLPKTGESYNSPLHF
few	TRBV10-2	-	TRBJ1-5	TGCGCCAGCAGTGGCCCATCCCAAAATCAGCCCCAGCATTTT	CASSGPSQNQPQHF
-	TRBV18	-	TRBJ1-1	TGTGCCAGCTCACCGCGGGGGGGAGCGGGGACTGAAGCTTTCTTT	CASSPRGGAGTEAFF
few	TRBV6-2/TRBV6-3	TRBD1	TRBJ1-2	TGTGCCAGCAGTTCCCGGGACAGAGTTTACTATGGCTACACCTTC	CASSSRDRVYYGYTF
many	TRBV11-2	-	TRBJ2-1	TGTGCCAGCACCCAGGCCCTAGCGAGTGAGCAGTTCTTC	CASTQALASEQFF
-	TRBV27	-	TRBJ2-3	TGTGCCAGCGCTTATGGCACAGATACGCAGTATTTT	CASAYGTDTQYF